The 13 T cell receptor beta chains listed next were all sequenced from one sample in a study of blood T cell repertoires in COVID-19. TCRdb keeps only in-frame clones here, not all; method: immunoSEQ multiplex PCR. The sample yields approximately 120,000 clones, about nine tenths seen once. Material for sequencing was peripheral blood. The receptor set was obtained from a human donor in a cohort sampled during active COVID-19.

This clone was recorded only once. The CDR3 protein is CASSIAFIKRSVAFF. CDR3 nucleotide sequence: TGTGCCAGTAGTATCGCGTTTATAAAAAGATCGGTAGCTTTCTTT. The chain recombines TRBV19 with TRBJ1-1; D not certain. Trimming removed 3 bases from V and 10 bases from J, with 21 bases in between. This CDR3 is 15 amino acids long. Germline V gene data show CDR1 as LNHDA and CDR2 as SQIVND (reference sequence). Full variable domain (rest looked up from reference TRBV19 and TRBJ1-1): DGGITQSPKYLFRKEGQNVTLSCEQNLNHDAMYWYRQDPGQGLRLIYYSQIVNDFQKGDIAEGYSVSREKKESFPLTVTSAQKNPTAFYLCASSIAFIKRSVAFFGQGTRLTVV.

The chain recombines TRBV5-6 with TRBJ2-5, with D perhaps TRBD2 (7 bases). Per germline, CDR1 SGHDT and CDR2 YYEEEE. CDR3 size: 16 residues. Between the trimmed V and J ends, which lost 1 base and 4 bases, there was a span of 17 bases. CDR3 loop: CASSLKWLGGGETQYF. Written as DNA, the CDR3 is TGTGCCAGCAGCTTGAAGTGGCTGGGAGGGGGAGAGACCCAGTACTTC.

The chain uses TRBV6-5 and TRBJ2-7; 13 positions match TRBD2. V was pared by 5 bases and J by 6 bases, with 4 bases of the junction left unmatched. This CDR3 has 14 amino acids. From germline, CDR1 is MNHEY and CDR2 SVGAGI. This chain's CDR3 is CASSTSGRASEQYF. The CDR3 DNA sequence: TGTGCCAGCAGTACTAGCGGGAGGGCCAGCGAGCAGTACTTC.

The rearrangement joins TRBV7-2 to TRBJ2-3; TRBD2 might be the D (5 bases). V gave up 3 bases and J gave up 3 bases, with 16 bases separating them. The CDR3 extends over 16 amino acids. Germline assignment: CDR1 SGHTA and CDR2 FQGNSA. This chain's CDR3 is CASSFAGRALTDTQYF. CDR3 sequence (DNA): TGTGCCAGCAGCTTCGCGGGCAGAGCGCTTACAGATACGCAGTATTTT.

The chain recombines TRBV7-2 with TRBJ1-6, with D maybe TRBD1 (6 bases). The CDR3 spans 14 residues. Between the trimmed V and J ends, which lost 5 bases and 7 bases, there was a span of 12 bases. Germline V gene lookup returns CDR1 SGHTA and CDR2 FQGNSA. CDR3 protein: CASSGDTPNSPLHF. CDR3 coding DNA: TGTGCCAGCAGCGGGGACACCCCGAATTCACCCCTCCACTTT. Complete variable domain (other parts from reference TRBV7-2 and TRBJ1-6): GAGVSQSPSNKVTEKGKDVELRCDPISGHTALYWYRQSLGQGLEFLIYFQGNSAPDKSGLPSDRFSAERTGGSVSTLTIQRTQQEDSAVYLCASSGDTPNSPLHFGNGTRLTVT.

The chain couples TRBV6-2 or TRBV6-3 to TRBJ2-7, with 7 bases fitting TRBD2. The CDR3 covers 16 residues. Germline loops: CDR1 MNHEY, CDR2 SVGEGT. With 0 bases clipped from V and 5 bases from J, the junction kept 10 bases outside the gene matches. The CDR3 DNA reads TGTGCCAGCAGTTACTCACGCGGGAGCCGGGTGCACGAGCAGTACTTC. Its translation: CASSYSRGSRVHEQYF.

The count of this clone is one. The V gene is TRBV5-1, the J gene TRBJ2-7, with D maybe TRBD2 (7 bases). Germline CDR1 reads SGHRS; CDR2 reads YFSETQ. This CDR3 comprises 12 residues. V lost 3 bases and J 7 bases, leaving 11 bases between the germline ends. In nucleotides, the CDR3 is TGCGCCAGCAGCTCGGGGGGCTGGGAGCAGTACTTC. Translating it yields CASSSGGWEQYF.

The genes are TRBV19 and TRBJ2-3; 8 nucleotides align to TRBD2. Unmatched junction bases numbered 9, after V lost 3 bases and J lost 4 bases. In germline, CDR1 is LNHDA, CDR2 SQIVND (reference sequence). CDR3 size: 16 residues. The CDR3 protein is CASSIGAGAGADTQYF. The CDR3 region has the DNA TGTGCCAGTAGTATTGGAGCGGGAGCAGGCGCAGATACGCAGTATTTT.

This clone has a single count. The chain is built from TRBV19 and TRBJ1-2; perhaps TRBD1 as D (6 bases). The CDR3 consists of 15 residues. Trimming took 5 bases from V and 5 from J, leaving 18 bases between them. Germline loops: CDR1 LNHDA, CDR2 SQIVND (reference sequence). CDR3 protein: CASSPGQLLRYGYTF. CDR3 DNA sequence: TGTGCCAGTAGTCCCGGACAGCTTTTGAGATATGGCTACACCTTC.

The chain has TRBV5-6 and TRBJ1-2, with D possibly matching TRBD1 (6 bases). This CDR3 comprises 15 residues. Trimming removed 4 bases at V and 0 bases at J, with 13 bases between. Germline lookup yields CDR1 SGHDT and CDR2 YYEEEE. CDR3 sequence reads: CASSQGQTPNYGYTF. CDR3 in DNA: TGTGCCAGCAGCCAAGGACAGACGCCTAACTATGGCTACACCTTC.

CDR3 sequence: CASTRPGSTEAFF. The CDR3 DNA reads as TGTGCCAGCACCCGACCAGGGTCGACTGAAGCTTTCTTT. The rearrangement uses TRBV5-6 and TRBJ1-1; D is perhaps TRBD1 (5 bases). CDR1 is SGHDT, CDR2 YYEEEE, per germline. The V end was cut by 6 bases, the J end by 5 bases, with 14 bases between. The CDR3 covers 13 residues.

The V and J genes are TRBV5-1 and TRBJ1-5; D is unresolved. V was shortened by 1 base and J by 2 bases, with 4 bases between the two germline ends. Germline CDR1 and CDR2: SGHRS and YFSETQ. This CDR3 region has 13 residues. The CDR3 loop reads CASSLTGNQPQHF. The CDR3 DNA follows: TGCGCCAGCAGCTTGACAGGCAATCAGCCCCAGCATTTT.

The V call is TRBV7-2, the J call TRBJ1-1; D is possibly TRBD1 (5 bases). CDR3 length: 16 amino acids. The germline V gene encodes CDR1 SGHTA and CDR2 FQGNSA. V was shortened by 2 bases and J by 0 bases, with 13 bases between the two germline ends. CDR3 sequence reads: CASSLTRSTVNTEAFF. Written as DNA, the CDR3 is TGTGCCAGCAGCTTAACACGCTCGACAGTGAACACTGAAGCTTTCTTT.